This TCR beta chain is from a study of T cells in Graves' hyperthyroidism and ophthalmopathy. Study information: The authors collected peripheral blood at initial diagnosis, before any treatment.

It was RNA transcripts that yielded the amplified TCR beta CDR3 regions. Using the HTBI primer set, a first-round RT-PCR was run on the TCR CDR3. Via MiXCR, TCRdb re-called the multiplex PCR reads, giving one row per CDR3 protein. The sample lists some 700,000 distinct CDR3 sequences; roughly 17% were seen once. The CDR3 has 15 amino acids. J lost 0 bases, V lost 3 bases, and 6 bases had no gene match. Germline V lookup: CDR1 SGHRS, CDR2 YFSETQ. The PBMCs were taken from around 9.1 ml of fresh peripheral blood. This clonotype was counted ten times or more. This receptor was identified in a man over 45 with Graves' hyperthyroidism. The sample was blood. The chain has TRBV5-1 and TRBJ2-7; 7 bases match TRBD1. CDR3 loop: CASSYSTGNSYEQYF. CDR3 in DNA: TGCGCCAGCAGCTATTCGACAGGGAACTCCTACGAGCAGTACTTC.